The following is a TCR beta chain sequence with its context. Its antigen remains unidentified. The sample comes from a study of T-cell reconstitution after alpha-beta-depleted transplantation in children. Unique molecular identifiers were built into the TCRbeta library. TCRdb itself ran the PCR reads through MiXCR, one entry per CDR3 protein. The sample has around 210,000 distinct CDR3 sequences, approximately 6.9% seen once. Overall study results and limits: Expanded clones from the graft, numbering several hundred, reportedly supplied alpha-beta T cells about two months after transplant.

The germline CDR1 and CDR2 sequences are SGHDN and FVKESK. There are 16 residues in the CDR3. Trimming left V 0 bases short and J 5 bases short, with 16 bases between. This clonotype was sampled from a boy younger than 10 with acute lymphoblastic leukemia, due to receive a stem cell transplant. The rearrangement joins TRBV14 to TRBJ1-1, with D possibly being TRBD1 (5 bases). The sequencing here drew on PBMCs, taken before TCRalphabeta/CD19-depleted stem cell transplant. CDR3 sequence (DNA): TGTGCCAGCAGCCAAGATCGGGGGAAAAGGAGGACTGAAGCTTTCTTT. It yields the protein CASSQDRGKRRTEAFF.